These T cell receptor beta chains were read from a single sample in a study of blood T cells in healthy people across ages. Each CDR3 protein gets one entry after TCRdb re-called the 5' RACE reads with MiXCR. The sample gives about 730,000 distinct CDR3 sequences, more than 40% of which show up once; approximately 22% is in the top ten. What was sequenced was blood. These receptors came from a woman aged 55-70 years in good health. Both conserved end residues are part of each CDR3. The order of the fields is J gene, V gene, D gene, clone size, CDR3 protein, CDR3 DNA. A D gene is named only where the DNA matches it firmly. A row's size may be missing; if present it is once, few, many or a size class.

TRBJ2-1	TRBV6-6	NA	NA	CASSYLTEQFF	TGTGCCAGCAGTTACTTGACTGAGCAGTTCTTC
TRBJ2-5	TRBV12-3/TRBV12-4	TRBD1	NA	CASSPGGTGGAETQYF	TGTGCCAGCAGTCCCGGAGGGACAGGGGGCGCGGAGACCCAGTACTTC
TRBJ2-1	TRBV28	NA	NA	CASSTGTHLRVEFF	TGTGCCAGCAGTACCGGGACCCACCTAAGGGTTGAGTTCTTC
TRBJ1-5	TRBV12-3/TRBV12-4	NA	NA	CASSPPGLNSNQPQHF	TGTGCCAGCAGTCCGCCCGGCCTAAATAGCAATCAGCCCCAGCATTTT
TRBJ2-1	TRBV20-1	NA	many	CSAREVSSEQFF	TGCAGTGCTAGGGAGGTCTCGAGTGAGCAGTTCTTC
TRBJ2-1	TRBV5-1	NA	NA	CASSLGYKEQFF	TGCGCCAGCAGCTTGGGATACAAGGAGCAGTTCTTC
TRBJ1-2	TRBV20-1	NA	few	CSATARLMDGYTF	TGCAGTGCTACGGCCCGACTCATGGATGGCTACACCTTC
TRBJ2-1	TRBV5-6	TRBD2	NA	CASILGLADGEQFF	TGTGCCAGCATCTTGGGACTAGCGGATGGGGAGCAGTTCTTC
TRBJ1-2	TRBV20-1	TRBD1	NA	CSASTGGGSNGCTF	TGCAGTGCTAGTACAGGGGGCGGGAGTAATGGCTGCACCTTC
TRBJ1-2	TRBV4-2	NA	NA	CASSQPGEGYGYTF	TGTGCCAGCAGCCAGCCTGGGGAGGGCTATGGCTACACCTTC
TRBJ2-7	TRBV29-1	NA	many	CSVFHRSSYEQYF	TGCAGCGTGTTTCACAGGAGCTCCTACGAGCAGTACTTC
TRBJ2-4	TRBV6-6	NA	NA	CASRYLAKNIQYF	TGTGCCAGCAGGTACTTAGCCAAAAACATTCAGTACTTC
TRBJ2-7	TRBV10-3	NA	NA	CAISSGMNKNEQYF	TGTGCCATCAGCTCAGGGATGAATAAAAACGAGCAGTACTTC